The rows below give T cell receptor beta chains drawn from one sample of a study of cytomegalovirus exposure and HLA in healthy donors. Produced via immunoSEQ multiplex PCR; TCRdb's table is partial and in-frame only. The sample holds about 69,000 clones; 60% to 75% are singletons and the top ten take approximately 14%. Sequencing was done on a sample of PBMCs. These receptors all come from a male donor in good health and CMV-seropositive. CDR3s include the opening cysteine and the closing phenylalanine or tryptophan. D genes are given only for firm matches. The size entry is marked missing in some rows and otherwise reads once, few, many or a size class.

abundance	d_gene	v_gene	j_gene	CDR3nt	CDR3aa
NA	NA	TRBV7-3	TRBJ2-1	TGTGCCAGCAGACCGGGGGATGGCTCCTACAATGAGCAGTTCTTC	CASRPGDGSYNEQFF
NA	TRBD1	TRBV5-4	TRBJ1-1	TGTGCCAGCAGTCCCGGGACAGGGGGCGGAAATACTGAAGCTTTCTTT	CASSPGTGGGNTEAFF
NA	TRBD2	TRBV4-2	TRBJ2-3	TGTGCCAGCAGCCAAGATCCGGTACCTAGCGGGAGTCAGACGCAGTATTTT	CASSQDPVPSGSQTQYF
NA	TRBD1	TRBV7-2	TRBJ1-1	TGTGCCAGCAAAGACAGGGCGAAGATAGACACTGAAGCTTTCTTT	CASKDRAKIDTEAFF
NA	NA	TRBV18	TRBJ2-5	TGTGCCAGCTCACAGGGACTCCAAGAGACCCAGTACTTC	CASSQGLQETQYF
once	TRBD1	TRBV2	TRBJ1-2	TGTGCCAGCAGGGATGGACAGGGGGCGTTCGGCTACACCTTC	CASRDGQGAFGYTF
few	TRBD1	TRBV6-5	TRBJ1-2	TGTGCCAGCAGTACGGGACAGGGAGCTAACTATGGCTACACCTTC	CASSTGQGANYGYTF
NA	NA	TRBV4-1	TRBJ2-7	TGCGCCAGCCGGGCCGGGATTCGTGGAGCCTACGAGCAGTACTTC	CASRAGIRGAYEQYF
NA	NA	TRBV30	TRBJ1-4	TGTGCCTGGAGTGGGTCACTGTCGGGGGTGGGTGAAAAACTGTTTTTT	CAWSGSLSGVGEKLFF
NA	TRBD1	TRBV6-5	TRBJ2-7	TGTGCCAGCAGTCGGGCGGACAGGGGCTACGAGCAGTACTTC	CASSRADRGYEQYF
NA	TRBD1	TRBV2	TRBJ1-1	TGTGCCAGCAGACCCGGACAGGTTAGTCTGAACACTGAAGCTTTCTTT	CASRPGQVSLNTEAFF
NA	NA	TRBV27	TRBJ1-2	TGTGCCAGCAGTTCATACTCAGGGGCTAACTATGGCTACACCTTC	CASSSYSGANYGYTF
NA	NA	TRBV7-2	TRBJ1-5	TGTGCCAGCAGCGACAGGTACAATCAGCCCCAGCATTTT	CASSDRYNQPQHF
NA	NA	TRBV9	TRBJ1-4	TGTGCCAGTAACTTCGGGGGGGCTAATGAAAAACTGTTTTTT	CASNFGGANEKLFF
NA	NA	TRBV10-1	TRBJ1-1	TGCGCCAGCAGTGAGTTGGGGGGGGCCACTGAAGCTTTCTTT	CASSELGGATEAFF
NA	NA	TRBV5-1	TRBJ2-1	TGCGCCAGCGGGGCAGGGTACTACAATGAGCAGTTCTTC	CASGAGYYNEQFF
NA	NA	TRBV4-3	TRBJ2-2	TGCGCCAGCAGCCAATGGACAGAGAACACCGGGGAGCTGTTTTTT	CASSQWTENTGELFF
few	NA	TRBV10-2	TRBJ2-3	TGCGCCAGCAGTGATCTGCGGGGAAGCACAGATACGCAGTATTTT	CASSDLRGSTDTQYF
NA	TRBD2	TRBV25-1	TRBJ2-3	TGTGCCAGCAGTGGGGGGGGTGCAGATACGCAGTATTTT	CASSGGGADTQYF
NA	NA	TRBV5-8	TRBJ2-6	TGTGCCAGCAGCGTGAGGGAGGCCTTGGGGGCCAACGTCCTGACTTTC	CASSVREALGANVLTF
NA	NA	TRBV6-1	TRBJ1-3	TGTGCCAGCAGGGAGGCGTCTGGAAACACCATATATTTT	CASREASGNTIYF
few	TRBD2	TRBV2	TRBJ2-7	TGTGCCAGCAGTGCTGCTAGCGGGTACGAGCAGTACTTC	CASSAASGYEQYF
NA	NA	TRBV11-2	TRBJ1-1	TGTGCCAGCAGCCGACAGATCTTGAACACTGAAGCTTTCTTT	CASSRQILNTEAFF
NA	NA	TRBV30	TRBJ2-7	TGTGCCTGGAGTGCCTCCCAGTACGAGCAGTACTTC	CAWSASQYEQYF
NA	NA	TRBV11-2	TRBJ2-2	TGTGCCAGCAGTCCTTGGGAGACCGGGGAGCTGTTTTTT	CASSPWETGELFF
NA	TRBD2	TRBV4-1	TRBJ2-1	TGCGCCAGCAGCCAAGTTGTAGCGGGAGGGCCCGGGGATGAGCAGTTCTTC	CASSQVVAGGPGDEQFF
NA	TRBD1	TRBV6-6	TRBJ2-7	TGTGCCAGCAGTGTATGGACAGGGGACTACGAGCAGTACTTC	CASSVWTGDYEQYF
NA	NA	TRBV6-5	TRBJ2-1	TGTGCCAGCAGATTTGCTAGCAGGTCCTACAATGAGCAGTTCTTC	CASRFASRSYNEQFF
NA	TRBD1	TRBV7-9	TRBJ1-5	TGTGCCAGCAGCTATATACAGGGGCCGCCCCAGCATTTT	CASSYIQGPPQHF
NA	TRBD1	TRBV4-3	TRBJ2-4	TGCGCCAGCAGCCAAGTGGGGTTGGTGACAGGGTTGGCCAAAAACATTCAGTACTTC	CASSQVGLVTGLAKNIQYF
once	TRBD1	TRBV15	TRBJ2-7	TGTGCCACCAGCAGAGATGCGACAGGGACCTACGAGCAGTACTTC	CATSRDATGTYEQYF
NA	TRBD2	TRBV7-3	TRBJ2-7	TGTGCCAGCAGCCCCTCGGGACTAGCGGATTACGAGCAGTACTTC	CASSPSGLADYEQYF
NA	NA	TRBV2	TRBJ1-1	TGTGCCAGCAGCCTCTGGGGGGATGCTGAAGCTTTCTTT	CASSLWGDAEAFF
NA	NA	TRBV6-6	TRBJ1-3	TGTGCCAGCAGTTTAGAGTCCAACACCATATATTTT	CASSLESNTIYF
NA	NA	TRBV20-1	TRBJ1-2	TGCAGTGCTAGAGATCTGCGGGGCTACACCTTC	CSARDLRGYTF
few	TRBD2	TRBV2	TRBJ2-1	TGTGCCAGCAGTTTCACTAGCGGGAGACCTAACAATGAGCAGTTCTTC	CASSFTSGRPNNEQFF
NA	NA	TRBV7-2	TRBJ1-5	TGTGCCAGCAGCTTAGCAGGGGGGGCAAATCAGCCCCAGCATTTT	CASSLAGGANQPQHF
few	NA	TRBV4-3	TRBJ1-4	TGCGCCAGCAGACCCCACAGGGTGTCTAATGAAAAACTGTTTTTT	CASRPHRVSNEKLFF
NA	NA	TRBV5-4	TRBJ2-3	TGTGCCAGCAGCTTGCCGGTAGCGGGCACAGATACGCAGTATTTT	CASSLPVAGTDTQYF
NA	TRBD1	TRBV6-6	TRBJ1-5	TGTGCCAGCAGCGGACAGGGGGGTAATCAGCCCCAGCATTTT	CASSGQGGNQPQHF
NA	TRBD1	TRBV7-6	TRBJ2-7	TGTGCCAGCAGCTCGTTAGGACAGGGCCCTGGTGAGCAGTACTTC	CASSSLGQGPGEQYF
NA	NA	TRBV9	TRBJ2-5	TGTGCCAGCAGCGTAGGCAGGCAGGAGACCCAGTACTTC	CASSVGRQETQYF
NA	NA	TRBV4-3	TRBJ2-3	TGCGCCAGCAGCCAATACACAGATACGCAGTATTTT	CASSQYTDTQYF
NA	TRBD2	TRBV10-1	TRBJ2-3	TGCGCCAGCAGAGGACTAGCGGGAGATACGCAGTATTTT	CASRGLAGDTQYF
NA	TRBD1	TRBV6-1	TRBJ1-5	TGTGCCAGCAGAGAGACAGGGAACGATCAGCCCCAGCATTTT	CASRETGNDQPQHF
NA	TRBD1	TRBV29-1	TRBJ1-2	TGCAGCGTGGAAAGGGACAGTGGCTATGGCTACACCTTC	CSVERDSGYGYTF
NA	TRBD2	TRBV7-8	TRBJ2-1	TGTGCCAGCAGCTTAATGGGACTAGCGGGAGACGGTGAGCAGTTCTTC	CASSLMGLAGDGEQFF